These 24 T cell receptor beta chains were sequenced from one sample in a study of blood T cell repertoires in COVID-19. Libraries were prepared by immunoSEQ multiplex PCR; TCRdb keeps only in-frame clonotypes and omits some of them. The data show approximately 96,000 clones, with 85% to 95% seen just once and roughly 1.7% held by the top ten. The specimen sequenced was peripheral blood. The receptors derive from a man in his sixties with acute or convalescent COVID-19.

The V and J genes are TRBV21-1 and TRBJ2-2; the table's D gene call, TRBD2, was not cross checked with the DNA. TRBV21-1 is a known pseudogene. This CDR3 contains 15 residues. CDR3 sequence: CASSVGTSKPGELFF. The CDR3 DNA reads TGTGCCAGCAGCGTCGGGACTAGTAAACCCGGGGAGCTGTTTTTT.

The rearrangement links TRBV15 to TRBJ1-1; 7 nucleotides match TRBD1. From germline, CDR1 is LNHNV and CDR2 YYDKDF (reference sequence). V lost 8 bases, J lost 0 bases, and 6 bases stayed unmatched. The length of the CDR3 is 14 residues. The CDR3 region is CATGTGVMNTEAFF. CDR3 DNA sequence: TGTGCCACCGGCACAGGGGTCATGAACACTGAAGCTTTCTTT. The full variable domain, with the rest looked up from reference TRBV15 and TRBJ1-1, is DAMVIQNPRYQVTQFGKPVTLSCSQTLNHNVMYWYQQKSSQAPKLLFHYYDKDFNNEADTPDNFQSRRPNTSFCFLDIRSPGLGDTAMYLCATGTGVMNTEAFFGQGTRLTVV.

The chain joins TRBV7-2 to TRBJ1-6, with D perhaps matching TRBD1 (5 bases). The CDR3 is 19 amino acids. Germline CDR1 reads SGHTA; CDR2 reads FQGNSA. Trimming took 4 bases from V and 0 from J, leaving 19 bases between them. CDR3 sequence (DNA): TGTGCCAGCAGCTCTCCATTGACAGTCCGGAGCTCCTATAATTCACCCCTCCACTTT. It is translated as CASSSPLTVRSSYNSPLHF. The variable domain in full, with the rest retrieved from reference TRBV7-2 and TRBJ1-6, is GAGVSQSPSNKVTEKGKDVELRCDPISGHTALYWYRQSLGQGLEFLIYFQGNSAPDKSGLPSDRFSAERTGGSVSTLTIQRTQQEDSAVYLCASSSPLTVRSSYNSPLHFGNGTRLTVT.

This chain uses TRBV10-3 with TRBJ1-1; D remains ambiguous. Trimming took off 1 base at V and 0 bases at J, with 6 bases between the two ends. Germline loops: CDR1 ENHRY, CDR2 SYGVKD. The CDR3 has 14 residues. CDR3 amino acids: CAISEYEMNTEAFF. DNA of the CDR3: TGTGCCATCAGTGAGTACGAGATGAACACTGAAGCTTTCTTT.

This clone was counted a single time. The genes are TRBV5-1 and TRBJ1-4; 12 bases line up with TRBD1. The CDR3 extends over 17 amino acids. The germline V gene has CDR1 SGHRS and CDR2 YFSETQ. Unmatched junction bases numbered 14, after V lost 4 bases and J lost 10 bases. The DNA for the CDR3 is TGCGCCAGCAGCCCGTCCCGGGACAGGGGGCAATACGGAAAACTGTTTTTT. Amino acid sequence: CASSPSRDRGQYGKLFF.

V is TRBV14 and J is TRBJ1-6; no clear D gene. CDR1 SGHDN and CDR2 FVKESK come from the germline V gene. There are 15 residues in the CDR3. The V end lost 0 bases, the J end lost 5 bases, and 8 bases lay between the germline ends. The CDR3 sequence is CASSQDPGNNSPLHF. The CDR3 DNA reads as TGTGCCAGCAGCCAAGATCCGGGGAATAATTCACCCCTCCACTTT.

The chain has TRBV23-1 and TRBJ2-7, with 10 bases identical to TRBD1. TRBV23-1 is classed as an ORF, of uncertain function. Losses at the gene ends were 0 bases for V and 4 bases for J; bases not matched to a gene: 6. The CDR3 spans 16 residues. The CDR3 DNA follows: TGCGCCAGCAGTCAATCCTCCCGGGACAGGGGTTACGAGCAGTACTTC. It encodes CASSQSSRDRGYEQYF.

The chain carries TRBV6-4 and TRBJ2-7, with TRBD2 identical over 8 bases. CDR1 is MRHNA and CDR2 is SNTAGT in the germline V gene. The CDR3 is 14 amino acids. The trim removed 9 bases at V and 5 bases at J, leaving 12 bases unmatched. The CDR3 sequence is CAREESGSSDEQYF. CDR3 nucleotides: TGTGCCAGGGAGGAAAGCGGGAGTAGTGACGAGCAGTACTTC.

J is TRBJ1-1 and V is TRBV6-4; TRBD1 agrees at 10 bases. CDR1 is MRHNA, CDR2 SNTAGT, per germline. The V gene end was trimmed by 6 bases and the J gene end by 4 bases; junction bases not matched to a gene: 5. This CDR3 has 14 amino acids. CDR3 in amino acids: CASSLTGGGTEAFF. CDR3 nucleotide sequence: TGTGCCAGCAGCTTGACAGGGGGCGGCACTGAAGCTTTCTTT.

This clone was observed a single time. The V and J genes are TRBV2 and TRBJ2-5; TRBD1 aligns across 8 bases. Looked up from germline, CDR1 is SNHLY and CDR2 is FYNNEI. J lost 6 bases, V lost 6 bases, and 6 bases had no gene match. The CDR3 has 13 residues. CDR3 DNA sequence: TGTGCCAGCAGCTCGGACAGGGAACAGACCCAGTACTTC. Translated: CASSSDREQTQYF.

The rearrangement links TRBV30 to TRBJ1-2; 9 bases are a match to TRBD1. Losses at the gene ends were 4 bases for V and 4 bases for J; bases not matched to a gene: 7. Looked up from germline, CDR1 is GTSNPN and CDR2 is SVGIG (reference sequence). This CDR3 comprises 14 residues. The CDR3 DNA is TGTGCCTGGAAAGAAACAGGGGGCGGCTATGGCTACACCTTC. This codes for CAWKETGGGYGYTF.

The CDR3 DNA follows: TGTGCCAGCAGCCACTATTCCCGGGACAAGGATAACTATGGCTACACCTTC. Its translation is CASSHYSRDKDNYGYTF. The chain joins TRBV3-1 (or the pseudogene TRBV3-2) to TRBJ1-2; tentative D call: TRBD1 (6 bases). With 3 bases removed from V and 1 base from J, the gap between germline ends came to 18 bases. The CDR3 extends over 17 amino acids. Germline V gene lookup returns CDR1 LGHDT and CDR2 YNNKEL (reference sequence).

The chain employs TRBV28 and TRBJ2-1; 7 bases are a match to TRBD1. CDR1 and CDR2 (germline): MDHEN, SYDVKM. After removal of 5 bases from V and 5 bases from J, the junction contained 6 bases not matched to a gene. The CDR3 contains 14 residues. CDR3 loop: CASSPGQVNNEQFF. The CDR3 DNA reads TGTGCCAGCAGTCCTGGACAGGTTAACAATGAGCAGTTCTTC.

The J gene is TRBJ2-5, the V gene TRBV6-5; TRBD1 agrees at 7 bases. The germline V gene encodes CDR1 MNHEY and CDR2 SVGAGI. Trimming at V came to 6 bases and at J to 5 bases, leaving 9 bases not matched to a gene. The length of the CDR3 is 14 residues. CDR3 sequence (DNA): TGTGCCAGCAGGACAGAGGGGGCTCAGGAGACCCAGTACTTC. Its translation: CASRTEGAQETQYF.

The chain employs TRBV6-5 and TRBJ1-1; D is undetermined. The CDR3 is 11 amino acids. V lost 7 bases, J lost 2 bases, and 5 bases lay in between. Germline values: CDR1 MNHEY, CDR2 SVGAGI. CDR3 bases: TGTGCCAGCACAGGCAACACTGAAGCTTTCTTT. Translation: CASTGNTEAFF.

CDR3 protein: CAWNIHSETQYF. The DNA of the CDR3 is TGTGCCTGGAACATCCATTCGGAGACCCAGTACTTC. This chain links TRBV30 with TRBJ2-5; D gene unclear. V was pared by 4 bases and J by 5 bases, with 11 bases between. The CDR3 runs 12 residues. CDR1 and CDR2 from the germline V gene are GTSNPN and SVGIG (reference sequence). Variable domain in full (rest from reference TRBV30 and TRBJ2-5): SQTIHQWPATLVQPVGSPLSLECTVEGTSNPNLYWYRQAAGRGLQLLFYSVGIGQISSEVPQNLSASRPQDRQFILSSKKLLLSDSGFYLCAWNIHSETQYFGPGTRLLVL.

This clone was observed a handful of times. V and J are TRBV29-1 and TRBJ1-1, with 7 bases matching TRBD1. V gave up 0 bases and J gave up 0 bases; unmatched junction bases: 19. This CDR3 is built from 20 residues. Germline V gene sequence: CDR1 SQVTM, CDR2 ANQGSEA. The CDR3 loop reads CSVEDLPGQPATIMNTEAFF. The CDR3 DNA is TGCAGCGTTGAAGATCTTCCGGGACAGCCAGCTACTATCATGAACACTGAAGCTTTCTTT.

The chain couples TRBV4-2 to TRBJ2-1; weak D call: TRBD2 (6 bases). The CDR3 has 15 amino acids. CDR1 is LGHNA, CDR2 YNFKEQ, per germline. The V and J ends lost 4 bases and 0 bases respectively, with 10 bases between them. The CDR3 DNA is TGTGCCAGCAGCCGGGAGGAAAACTCCTACAATGAGCAGTTCTTC. Its protein product is CASSREENSYNEQFF.

The chain carries TRBV30 and TRBJ2-1, with D tentatively TRBD2 (6 bases). Trimming took 1 base from V and 8 from J, leaving 12 bases between them. Germline loops: CDR1 GTSNPN, CDR2 SVGIG (reference sequence). This CDR3 has 13 amino acids. Here the CDR3 reads CAWSGTGVYEQFF. CDR3 coding DNA: TGTGCCTGGAGTGGAACGGGAGTTTATGAGCAGTTCTTC.

A note on this clone: The junction does not match germline at one end; this may be a read error. The CDR3 region has the DNA TGTGCTAGCAGCCCAGGGACAGGGAGCTTTCGGACTAGCGGGAAAGAGACCCAGTACTTC. This sequence encodes CASSPGTGSFRTSGKETQYF. The chain couples TRBV7-7 to TRBJ2-5; 12 nucleotides match TRBD2. In germline, CDR1 is SSHAT, CDR2 FNYEAQ (reference sequence). CDR3 length: 20 amino acids.

The CDR3 reads CSVEVTETEAFF. The DNA of the CDR3 is TGCAGCGTTGAAGTGACGGAGACTGAAGCTTTCTTT. This sequence joins TRBV29-1 and TRBJ1-1, with D uncertain. The CDR3 spans 12 residues. V gave up 1 base and J gave up 5 bases, with 8 bases separating them. The germline CDR1 and CDR2 sequences are SQVTM and ANQGSEA. The variable domain in full, with the rest retrieved from reference TRBV29-1 and TRBJ1-1, is SAVISQKPSRDICQRGTSLTIQCQVDSQVTMMFWYRQQPGQSLTLIATANQGSEATYESGFVIDKFPISRPNLTFSTLTVSNMSPEDSSIYLCSVEVTETEAFFGQGTRLTVV.

This clone has a single count. The chain recombines TRBV21-1 with TRBJ1-1; the table's D call, TRBD1, was not checked against the DNA. TRBV21-1 is an annotated pseudogene. There are 14 residues in the CDR3. This CDR3 reads CASSKRDRGTEAFF. The CDR3 DNA is TGTGCCAGCAGCAAACGGGACAGGGGAACTGAAGCTTTCTTT.

The chain uses TRBV3-1 (or the pseudogene TRBV3-2) and TRBJ1-1; 9 bases align to TRBD1. The CDR3 is 16 amino acids. Trimming cost V 1 base and J 1 base; bases outside gene matches: 4. Germline assignment: CDR1 LGHDT and CDR2 YNNKEL (reference sequence). The CDR3 sequence: CASSQAATGGNTEAFF. The CDR3 nucleotides read TGTGCCAGCAGCCAAGCCGCGACAGGGGGGAACACTGAAGCTTTCTTT.

A single count supports this clone. This chain joins TRBV2 and TRBJ2-1, with 8 bases fitting TRBD2. Trimming cost V 4 bases and J 9 bases; bases outside gene matches: 2. CDR3 length: 12 residues. Looked up from germline, CDR1 is SNHLY and CDR2 is FYNNEI. The CDR3 here is CASSGLAIEQFF. In DNA, the CDR3 is TGTGCCAGCAGTGGACTAGCGATTGAGCAGTTCTTC.